This is a list of T cell receptor beta chains from one sample in a study of OX40 agonist ivuxolimab in advanced cancers. Measured with immunoSEQ multiplex PCR; TCRdb has only the in-frame clones, and not every one. The sample carries roughly 24,000 clones, about 87% recorded once. Sequencing was performed on CD4+ or CD8+ T cells sorted from blood, taken in a trial of the OX40 agonist ivuxolimab. The receptors shown here come from an adult with an advanced solid tumor such as melanoma, head and neck, liver or kidney cancer. CDR3s include the opening cysteine and the closing phenylalanine or tryptophan. D genes are given only for firm matches. Some rows have no size entry. The others give once, few or many, or a class for an expanded clone.

D gene,J gene,V gene,clone size,CDR3 DNA,CDR3 protein
.,TRBJ1-2,TRBV30,once,TGTGCCTGGAGGGAGGACAGCTCTGCGGGAGGCTACACCTTC,CAWREDSSAGGYTF
.,TRBJ1-5,TRBV7-9,few,TGTGCCAGCAGCTTAGGAGGGGCTGGTCAGCCCCAGCATTTT,CASSLGGAGQPQHF
.,TRBJ2-7,TRBV7-2,.,TGTGCCAGCAGCTTAATGGCAGGGACCTACGAGCAGTACTTC,CASSLMAGTYEQYF
TRBD1,TRBJ1-1,TRBV6-5,.,TGTGCCAGCAGTAAACAGGGGGTAAGGACTGAAGCTTTCTTT,CASSKQGVRTEAFF
TRBD1,TRBJ1-2,TRBV7-9,once,TGTGCCAGCAGCATCCCCGGGACAGGCAGCTATGGCTACACCTTC,CASSIPGTGSYGYTF
.,TRBJ1-2,TRBV6-5,.,TGTGCCAGCAGTTACGACAGGACTAACTATGGCTACACCTTC,CASSYDRTNYGYTF
TRBD1,TRBJ2-1,TRBV11-2,.,TGTGCCAGCAGCTTAGACAGGGGGAGTCACAATGAGCAGTTCTTC,CASSLDRGSHNEQFF
TRBD1,TRBJ2-6,TRBV13,.,TGTGCCAGCAGCCGATACATACCACAGGGGCCTAGCTCTGGGGCCAACGTCCTGACTTTC,CASSRYIPQGPSSGANVLTF
TRBD1,TRBJ2-1,TRBV7-9,.,TGTGCCAGCAGCTTATCGGGGACAGGGAACAATGAGCAGTTCTTC,CASSLSGTGNNEQFF
.,TRBJ1-4,TRBV27,.,TGTGCCAGCTCCCTCCGGGGCAATCCTAATGAAAAACTGTTTTTT,CASSLRGNPNEKLFF
TRBD2,TRBJ2-3,TRBV9,.,TGTGCCAGCAGCGCGCTAGGACTAGCGGGGGCCTACGGCACAGATACGCAGTATTTT,CASSALGLAGAYGTDTQYF
.,TRBJ1-2,TRBV7-9,few,TGTGCCAGCAGCTTAGAGGTTTCGGGCTACACCTTC,CASSLEVSGYTF
TRBD2,TRBJ2-1,TRBV6-6,.,TGTGCCAGCAGTTCCGGGACTAGCAAGTTCTTC,CASSSGTSKFF
TRBD1,TRBJ1-2,TRBV18,once,TGTGCCAGCTCACCAAGGGGGCAGGGCGATGGCTACACCTTC,CASSPRGQGDGYTF
TRBD2,TRBJ2-7,TRBV7-7,.,TGTGCCAGCAGCGGACCGGGACTAGCGGGAGGCCAGTTCGACTTC,CASSGPGLAGGQFDF
TRBD2,TRBJ2-5,TRBV27,.,TGTGCCAGCAGTTTGGCGGGAGGGCCTTTAGAGACCCAGTACTTC,CASSLAGGPLETQYF
.,TRBJ2-3,TRBV4-3,.,TGCGCCAGCAGCCAAGGGTCAGGGACAGATACGCAGTATTTT,CASSQGSGTDTQYF